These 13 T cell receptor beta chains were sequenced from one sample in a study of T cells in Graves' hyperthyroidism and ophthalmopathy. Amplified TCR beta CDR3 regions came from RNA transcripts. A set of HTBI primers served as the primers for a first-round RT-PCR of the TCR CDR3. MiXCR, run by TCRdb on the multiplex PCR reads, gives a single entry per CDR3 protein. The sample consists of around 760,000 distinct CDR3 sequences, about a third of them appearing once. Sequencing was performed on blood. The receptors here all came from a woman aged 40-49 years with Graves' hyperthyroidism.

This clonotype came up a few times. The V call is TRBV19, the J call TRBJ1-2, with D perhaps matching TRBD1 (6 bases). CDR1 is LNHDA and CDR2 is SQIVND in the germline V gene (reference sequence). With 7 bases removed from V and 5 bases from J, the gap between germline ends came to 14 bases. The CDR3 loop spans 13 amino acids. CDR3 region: CASTRGGSYGYTF. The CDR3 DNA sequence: TGTGCCAGTACGCGAGGGGGTAGTTATGGCTACACCTTC.

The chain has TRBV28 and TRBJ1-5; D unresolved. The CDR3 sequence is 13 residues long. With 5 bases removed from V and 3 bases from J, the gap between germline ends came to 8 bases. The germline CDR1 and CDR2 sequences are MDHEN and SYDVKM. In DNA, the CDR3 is TGTGCCAGCAGTACGGCCCCCAATCAGCCCCAGCATTTT. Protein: CASSTAPNQPQHF.

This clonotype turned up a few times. The CDR3 coding sequence is TGTGCCAGCCCGAGCAGGGGGAAGGAGAACACTGAAGCTTTCTTT. It yields the protein CASPSRGKENTEAFF. This sequence joins TRBV25-1 and TRBJ1-1; TRBD1 matches 7 bases. Germline assignment: CDR1 MGHDK and CDR2 SYGVNS. CDR3 length equals 15 residues. Losses at the gene ends were 8 bases for V and 1 base for J; bases not matched to a gene: 10.

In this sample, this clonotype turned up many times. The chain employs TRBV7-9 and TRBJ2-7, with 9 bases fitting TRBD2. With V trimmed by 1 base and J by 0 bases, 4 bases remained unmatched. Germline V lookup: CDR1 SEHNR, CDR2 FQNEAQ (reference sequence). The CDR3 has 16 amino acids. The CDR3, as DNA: TGTGCCAGCAGCTTAGGGGGGACTAGCTTCTCCTACGAGCAGTACTTC. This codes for CASSLGGTSFSYEQYF.

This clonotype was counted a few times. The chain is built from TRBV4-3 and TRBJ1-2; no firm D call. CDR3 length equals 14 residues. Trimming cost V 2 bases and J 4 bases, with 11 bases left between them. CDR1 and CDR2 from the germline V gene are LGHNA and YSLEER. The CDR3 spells CASSQSTDTYGYTF. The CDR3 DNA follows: TGCGCCAGCAGCCAATCGACCGACACCTATGGCTACACCTTC.

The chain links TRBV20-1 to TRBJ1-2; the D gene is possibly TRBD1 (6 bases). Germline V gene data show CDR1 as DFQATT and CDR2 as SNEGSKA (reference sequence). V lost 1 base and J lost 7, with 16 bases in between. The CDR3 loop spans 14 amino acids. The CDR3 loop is CSARGQGRFFGYTF. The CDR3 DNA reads TGCAGTGCTAGAGGGCAGGGGAGGTTCTTTGGCTACACCTTC.

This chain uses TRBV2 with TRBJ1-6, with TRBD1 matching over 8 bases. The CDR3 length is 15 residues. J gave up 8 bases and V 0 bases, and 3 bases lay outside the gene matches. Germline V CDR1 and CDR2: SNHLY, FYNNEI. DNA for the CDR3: TGTGCCAGCAGTGAAGCGACAGGGGTACATTCACCCCTCCACTTT. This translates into CASSEATGVHSPLHF. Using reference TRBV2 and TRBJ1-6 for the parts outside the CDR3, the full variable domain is EPEVTQTPSHQVTQMGQEVILRCVPISNHLYFYWYRQILGQKVEFLVSFYNNEISEKSEIFDDQFSVERPDGSNFTLKIRSTKLEDSAMYFCASSEATGVHSPLHFGNGTRLTVT.

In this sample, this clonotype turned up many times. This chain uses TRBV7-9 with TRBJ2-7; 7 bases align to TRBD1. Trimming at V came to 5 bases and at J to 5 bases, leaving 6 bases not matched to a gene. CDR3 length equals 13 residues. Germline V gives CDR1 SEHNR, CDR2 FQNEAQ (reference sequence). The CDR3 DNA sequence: TGTGCCAGCAGCAGAAGCACAGGGGACGAGCAGTACTTC. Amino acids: CASSRSTGDEQYF.

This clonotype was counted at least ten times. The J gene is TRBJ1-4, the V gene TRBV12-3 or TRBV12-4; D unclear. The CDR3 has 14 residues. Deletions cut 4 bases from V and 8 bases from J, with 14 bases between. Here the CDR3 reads CASSSAGSGEKLFF. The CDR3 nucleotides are TGTGCCAGCAGTTCCGCAGGTAGCGGGGAAAAACTGTTTTTT.

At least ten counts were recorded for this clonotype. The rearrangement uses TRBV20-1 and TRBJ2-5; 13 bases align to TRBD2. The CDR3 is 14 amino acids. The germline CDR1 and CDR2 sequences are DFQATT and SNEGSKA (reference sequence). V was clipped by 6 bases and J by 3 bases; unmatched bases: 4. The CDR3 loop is CSAEGLAGKETQYF. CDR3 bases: TGCAGTGCCGAGGGACTAGCGGGGAAAGAGACCCAGTACTTC.

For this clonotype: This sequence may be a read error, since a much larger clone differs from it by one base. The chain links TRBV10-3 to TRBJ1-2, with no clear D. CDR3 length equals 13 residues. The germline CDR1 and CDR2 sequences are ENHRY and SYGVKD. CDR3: CASTGPRDYGHTF. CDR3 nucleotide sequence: TGTGCCAGCACCGGGCCCCGTGACTATGGCCACACCTTC.

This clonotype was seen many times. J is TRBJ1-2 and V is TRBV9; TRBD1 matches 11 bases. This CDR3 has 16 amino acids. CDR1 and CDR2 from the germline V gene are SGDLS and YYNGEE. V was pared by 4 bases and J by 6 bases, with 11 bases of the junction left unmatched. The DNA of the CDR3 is TGTGCCAGCAGCCCCAGGGACAGGGGGAGGGTGGATGGCTACACCTTC. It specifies CASSPRDRGRVDGYTF.

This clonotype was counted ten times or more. The CDR3 nucleotides are TGTGCCAGCAGTTACTCTGGCAACGACTATGGCTACACCTTC. Its translation is CASSYSGNDYGYTF. V gene TRBV6-6 combines with J gene TRBJ1-2; D is undetermined. Trimming cost V 0 bases and J 3 bases, with 8 bases left between them. The CDR3 spans 14 residues. Germline V gene data show CDR1 as MNHNY and CDR2 as SVGAGI (reference sequence).